This paragraph reports one TCR beta chain. What it binds is unknown. Trimming took 1 base from V and 1 from J, leaving 8 bases between them. This CDR3 contains 15 residues. In germline, CDR1 is LNHDA, CDR2 SQIVND (reference sequence). Generated by immunoSEQ multiplex PCR, the TCRdb table keeps only in-frame clones and is missing some. Among about 110,000 clones listed, roughly nine tenths were seen once. This sample is drawn from a study of PD-1 blockade in classical Hodgkin lymphoma. Study findings and constraints: Patients who responded completely had about the same baseline diversity as newly diagnosed patients. Patients excluded were those beginning nivolumab under 1 year after ASCT.

In every patient, relapse followed autologous stem cell transplantation, while exposure to brentuximab vedotin differed. When best responses were assessed, they were complete response, partial response or progressive disease. This sequence was found in a human donor with classical Hodgkin lymphoma. The sample in question was peripheral blood mononuclear cells (PBMCs), obtained before the second cycle of nivolumab. The chain couples TRBV19 to TRBJ1-5; tentative D call: TRBD1 (5 bases). The CDR3 loop reads CASSIVGGSNQPQHF. DNA for the CDR3: TGTGCCAGTAGTATAGTGGGGGGAAGCAATCAGCCCCAGCATTTT.